These T cell receptor beta chains were read from a single sample in a study of T-cell memory formation after mild COVID-19. TCRdb redid the calling of the 5' RACE reads with MiXCR, one entry per CDR3 protein. The sample lists roughly 130,000 distinct CDR3 sequences; about a sixth were seen once. The specimen was PBMCs or a T cell subset sorted from them (not recorded which). All receptors come from a man aged 18 to 30 who had mild COVID-19 (a few samples of this study predate the infection). Cell type and time point are not known. Both conserved end residues are trimmed from each CDR3. Fields, in order: J gene, clone size, V gene, CDR3 protein. Clone size is stated in some rows and not others, as once, few, many or a class when expanded.

j_call: TRBJ1-5; clone_size: few; v_call: TRBV20-1; cdr3_aa: SARRGQGNQPQH
j_call: TRBJ2-7; clone_size: few; v_call: TRBV10-2; cdr3_aa: ASSESRGSWPEQY
j_call: TRBJ2-7; clone_size: -; v_call: TRBV2; cdr3_aa: ASSLGDSKPSSYEQY
j_call: TRBJ2-1; clone_size: -; v_call: TRBV5-1; cdr3_aa: ASSAGVLDEQF
j_call: TRBJ1-5; clone_size: -; v_call: TRBV21-1; cdr3_aa: ASSRRAGGSYSNQPQH
j_call: TRBJ2-7; clone_size: few; v_call: TRBV5-5; cdr3_aa: ASSLVLTYEQY
j_call: TRBJ1-3; clone_size: -; v_call: TRBV30; cdr3_aa: AWSRDSGNTIY
j_call: TRBJ2-5; clone_size: -; v_call: TRBV2; cdr3_aa: ASKGKWLETQY
j_call: TRBJ2-1; clone_size: -; v_call: TRBV5-1; cdr3_aa: ASSRQGDPNEQF
j_call: TRBJ1-2; clone_size: few; v_call: TRBV5-5; cdr3_aa: ASITGTVNYGYT
j_call: TRBJ1-1; clone_size: many; v_call: TRBV2; cdr3_aa: ASSVVENTEAF
j_call: TRBJ2-5; clone_size: few; v_call: TRBV7-2; cdr3_aa: ASSLVSGPSGTQY
j_call: TRBJ2-2; clone_size: -; v_call: TRBV24-1; cdr3_aa: ATSDARSSQGTGELF
j_call: TRBJ1-1; clone_size: -; v_call: TRBV7-2; cdr3_aa: ASSLGAHSGTEAF
j_call: TRBJ1-2; clone_size: -; v_call: TRBV2; cdr3_aa: ASSARQGQNYGYT
j_call: TRBJ2-1; clone_size: -; v_call: TRBV19; cdr3_aa: ASVGYSYNEQF
j_call: TRBJ2-2; clone_size: -; v_call: TRBV5-1; cdr3_aa: ASSPGTGIVNTGELF
j_call: TRBJ2-3; clone_size: -; v_call: TRBV6-5; cdr3_aa: ASSESGTGGRDTQY
j_call: TRBJ2-5; clone_size: few; v_call: TRBV19; cdr3_aa: ASSLAGGGQETQY
j_call: TRBJ2-5; clone_size: -; v_call: TRBV18; cdr3_aa: ASSPPSIQETQY
j_call: TRBJ2-4; clone_size: many; v_call: TRBV4-2; cdr3_aa: ASSPRERGVIQY
j_call: TRBJ2-5; clone_size: many; v_call: TRBV4-3; cdr3_aa: ASSQDWQRQETQY
j_call: TRBJ2-7; clone_size: -; v_call: TRBV6-2/TRBV6-3; cdr3_aa: ASSYRQGMIEQY
j_call: TRBJ2-7; clone_size: -; v_call: TRBV5-1; cdr3_aa: ASTLGGDLDEQY
j_call: TRBJ2-1; clone_size: few; v_call: TRBV14; cdr3_aa: ASSQESGLAGGDEQF
j_call: TRBJ2-2; clone_size: few; v_call: TRBV7-2; cdr3_aa: ASSSQGSNTGELF
j_call: TRBJ1-3; clone_size: few; v_call: TRBV5-5; cdr3_aa: ASSLTAANTIY